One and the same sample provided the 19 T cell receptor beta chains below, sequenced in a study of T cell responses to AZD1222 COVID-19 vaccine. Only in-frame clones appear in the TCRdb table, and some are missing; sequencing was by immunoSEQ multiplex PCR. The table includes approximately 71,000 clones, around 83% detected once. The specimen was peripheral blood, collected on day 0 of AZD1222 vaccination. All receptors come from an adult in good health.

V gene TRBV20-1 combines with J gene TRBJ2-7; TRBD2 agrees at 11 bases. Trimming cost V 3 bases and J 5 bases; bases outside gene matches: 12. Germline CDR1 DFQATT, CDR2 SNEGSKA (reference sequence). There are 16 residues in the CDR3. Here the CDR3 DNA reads TGCAGTGCTAGTGACCCGACTAGCGGGGCTGCCCACGAGCAGTACTTC. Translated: CSASDPTSGAAHEQYF.

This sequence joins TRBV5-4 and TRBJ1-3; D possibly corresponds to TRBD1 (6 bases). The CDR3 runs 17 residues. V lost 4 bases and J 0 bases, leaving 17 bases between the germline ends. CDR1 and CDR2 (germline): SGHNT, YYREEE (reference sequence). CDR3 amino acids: CASSTITGSNSGNTIYF. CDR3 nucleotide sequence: TGTGCCAGCAGCACCATCACAGGGAGCAACTCTGGAAACACCATATATTTT.

The CDR3 sequence is CASSLSGATEAFF. The CDR3 nucleotides read TGCGCCAGCAGCCTGTCTGGTGCCACTGAAGCTTTCTTT. J is TRBJ1-1 and V is TRBV4-3, with D unclear. Per germline, CDR1 LGHNA and CDR2 YSLEER. There are 13 residues in the CDR3. V was shortened by 4 bases and J by 4 bases, with 10 bases between the two germline ends.

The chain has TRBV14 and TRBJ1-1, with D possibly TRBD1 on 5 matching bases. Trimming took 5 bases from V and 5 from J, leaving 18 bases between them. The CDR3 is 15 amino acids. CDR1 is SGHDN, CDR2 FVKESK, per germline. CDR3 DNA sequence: TGTGCCAGCAGCGGTCTGATGGGGCGGGGGACTGAAGCTTTCTTT. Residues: CASSGLMGRGTEAFF. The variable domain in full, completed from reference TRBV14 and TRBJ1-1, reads EAGVTQFPSHSVIEKGQTVTLRCDPISGHDNLYWYRRVMGKEIKFLLHFVKESKQDESGMPNNRFLAERTGGTYSTLKVQPAELEDSGVYFCASSGLMGRGTEAFFGQGTRLTVV.

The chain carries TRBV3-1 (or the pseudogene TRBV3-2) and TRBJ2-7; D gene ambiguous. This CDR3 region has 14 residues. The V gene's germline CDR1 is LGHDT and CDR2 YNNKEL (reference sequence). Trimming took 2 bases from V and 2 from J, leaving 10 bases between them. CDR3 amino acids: CASSQYPLPYEQYF. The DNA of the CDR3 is TGTGCCAGCAGCCAATACCCACTCCCCTACGAGCAGTACTTC.

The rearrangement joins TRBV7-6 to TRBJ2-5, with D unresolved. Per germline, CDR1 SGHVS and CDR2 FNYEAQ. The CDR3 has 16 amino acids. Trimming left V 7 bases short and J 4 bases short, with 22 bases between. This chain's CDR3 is CASTSIGSTFSETQYF. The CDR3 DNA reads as TGTGCCAGCACCTCTATAGGCAGTACCTTTTCAGAGACCCAGTACTTC.

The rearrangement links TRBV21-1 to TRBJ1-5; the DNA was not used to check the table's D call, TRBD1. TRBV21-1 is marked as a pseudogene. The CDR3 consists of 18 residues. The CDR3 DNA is TGTGCCCACAAGGGGTCTGGTTACAGCCGACGTAGCAATCAGCCCCAGCATTTT. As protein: CAHKGSGYSRRSNQPQHF.

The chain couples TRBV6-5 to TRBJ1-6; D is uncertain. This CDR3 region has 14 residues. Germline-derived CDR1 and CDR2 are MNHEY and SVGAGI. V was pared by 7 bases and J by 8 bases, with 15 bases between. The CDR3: CASKNRALHSPLHF. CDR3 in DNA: TGTGCCAGCAAAAACCGGGCCCTCCATTCACCCCTCCACTTT.

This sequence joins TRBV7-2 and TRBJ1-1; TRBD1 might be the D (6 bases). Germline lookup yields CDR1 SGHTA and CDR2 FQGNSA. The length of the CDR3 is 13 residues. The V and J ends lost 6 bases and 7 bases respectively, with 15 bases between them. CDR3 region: CASSSRQDSEAFF. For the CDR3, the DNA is TGTGCCAGCAGTTCGCGACAGGATAGTGAAGCTTTCTTT.

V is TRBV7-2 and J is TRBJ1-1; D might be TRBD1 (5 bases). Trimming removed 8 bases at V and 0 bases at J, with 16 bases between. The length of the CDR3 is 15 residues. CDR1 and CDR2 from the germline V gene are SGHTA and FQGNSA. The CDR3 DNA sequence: TGTGCCAGCGTAAGCGACAGTCTTTTGAACACTGAAGCTTTCTTT. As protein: CASVSDSLLNTEAFF.

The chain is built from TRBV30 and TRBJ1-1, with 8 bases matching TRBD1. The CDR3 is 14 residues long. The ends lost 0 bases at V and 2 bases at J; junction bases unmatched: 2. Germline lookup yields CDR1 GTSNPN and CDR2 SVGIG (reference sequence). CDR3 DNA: TGTGCCTGGAGTGTTGACAGGGGCAACACTGAAGCTTTCTTT. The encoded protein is CAWSVDRGNTEAFF.

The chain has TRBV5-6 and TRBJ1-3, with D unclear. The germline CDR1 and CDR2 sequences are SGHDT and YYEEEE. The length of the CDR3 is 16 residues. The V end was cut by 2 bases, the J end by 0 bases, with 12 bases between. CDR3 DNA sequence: TGTGCCAGCAGCTTCCTCGCCCAACACTCTGGAAACACCATATATTTT. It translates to CASSFLAQHSGNTIYF.

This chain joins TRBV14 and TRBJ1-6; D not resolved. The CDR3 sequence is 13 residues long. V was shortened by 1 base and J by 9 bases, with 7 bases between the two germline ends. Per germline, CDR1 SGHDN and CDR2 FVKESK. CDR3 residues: CASSQGGGSPLHF. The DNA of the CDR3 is TGTGCCAGCAGCCAAGGTGGTGGTTCACCCCTCCACTTT.

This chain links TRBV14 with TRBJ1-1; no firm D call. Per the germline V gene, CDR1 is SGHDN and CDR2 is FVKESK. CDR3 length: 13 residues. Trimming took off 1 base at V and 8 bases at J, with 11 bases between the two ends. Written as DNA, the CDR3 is TGTGCCAGCAGCCAAGGGCATTGGGAAGAAGCTTTCTTT. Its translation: CASSQGHWEEAFF.

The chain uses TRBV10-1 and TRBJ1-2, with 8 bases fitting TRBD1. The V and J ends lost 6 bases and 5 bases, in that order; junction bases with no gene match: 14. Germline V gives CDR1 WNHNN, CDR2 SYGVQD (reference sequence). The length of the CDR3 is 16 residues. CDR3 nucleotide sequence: TGCGCCAGCAGCGGCGGGGACGCAGGGGGCATTTATGGCTACACCTTC. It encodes CASSGGDAGGIYGYTF.

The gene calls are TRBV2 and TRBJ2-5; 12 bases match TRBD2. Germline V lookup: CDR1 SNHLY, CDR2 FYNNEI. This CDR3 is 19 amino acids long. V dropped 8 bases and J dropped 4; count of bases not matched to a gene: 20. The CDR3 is CASVFRLAGAIRGVETQYF. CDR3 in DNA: TGTGCCAGCGTTTTTAGACTAGCGGGGGCCATAAGAGGAGTAGAGACCCAGTACTTC.

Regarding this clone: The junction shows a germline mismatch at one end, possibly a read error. The CDR3 loop is CASSQAASGGFKVF. The CDR3 DNA follows: TGTGCCAGCAGCCAAGCCGCTAGCGGGGGTTTTAAGGTCTTC. V is TRBV14 and J is TRBJ2-1, with 10 bases that match TRBD2. Germline V gives CDR1 SGHDN, CDR2 FVKESK. This CDR3 has 14 amino acids.

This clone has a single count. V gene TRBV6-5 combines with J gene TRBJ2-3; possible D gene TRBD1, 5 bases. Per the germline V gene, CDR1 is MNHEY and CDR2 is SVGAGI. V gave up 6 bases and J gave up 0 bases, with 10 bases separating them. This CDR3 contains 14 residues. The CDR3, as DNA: TGTGCCAGCAGATCGACAGCTAGCACAGATACGCAGTATTTT. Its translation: CASRSTASTDTQYF.

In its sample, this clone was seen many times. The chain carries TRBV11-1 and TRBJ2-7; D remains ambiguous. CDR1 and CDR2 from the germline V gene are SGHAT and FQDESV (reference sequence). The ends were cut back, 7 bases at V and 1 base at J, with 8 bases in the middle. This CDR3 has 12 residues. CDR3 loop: CASKGRSYEQYF. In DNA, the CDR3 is TGTGCCAGCAAGGGCAGGTCCTACGAGCAGTACTTC.